One and the same sample provided the 2 T cell receptor beta chains below, sequenced in a study of blood T cell repertoires in COVID-19. The repertoire was sequenced with immunoSEQ multiplex PCR; TCRdb's copy has only in-frame clones and lacks some. The sample comprises about 270,000 clones, around 92% of which are singletons, and under 3% rests with the top ten. Sequencing was carried out using peripheral blood. The receptors were gathered from a person under 35 with COVID-19, enrolled during active disease.

This clone occurred once. J is TRBJ2-7 and V is TRBV2; D may be TRBD2 (6 bases). CDR1 SNHLY and CDR2 FYNNEI come from the germline V gene. CDR3 length: 13 amino acids. Trimming shortened V by 6 bases and J by 1 base, and 10 bases separated the two germline ends. The DNA for the CDR3 is TGTGCCAGCAGGGAGGGCTCATCCTACGAGCAGTACTTC. It is translated as CASREGSSYEQYF.

This rearrangement joins TRBV6-6 to TRBJ2-2; TRBD1 agrees at 9 bases. CDR1 is MNHNY and CDR2 is SVGAGI in the germline V gene (reference sequence). This CDR3 region has 20 residues. Trimming removed 5 bases from V and 2 bases from J; junction bases left unmatched: 18. Here the CDR3 reads CASSPDPSRRDRENTGELFF. CDR3 DNA: TGTGCCAGCAGTCCAGACCCGAGCCGCCGGGACAGGGAAAACACCGGGGAGCTGTTTTTT.